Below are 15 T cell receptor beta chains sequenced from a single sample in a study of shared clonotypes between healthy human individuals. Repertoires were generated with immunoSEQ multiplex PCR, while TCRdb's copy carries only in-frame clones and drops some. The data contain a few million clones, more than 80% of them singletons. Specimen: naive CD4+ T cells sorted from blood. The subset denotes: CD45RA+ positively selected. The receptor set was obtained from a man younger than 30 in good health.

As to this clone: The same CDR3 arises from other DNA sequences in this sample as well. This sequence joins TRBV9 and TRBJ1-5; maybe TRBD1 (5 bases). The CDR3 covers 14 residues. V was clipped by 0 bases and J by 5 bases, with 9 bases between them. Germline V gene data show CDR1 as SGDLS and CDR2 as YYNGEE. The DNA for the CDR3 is TGTGCCAGCAGCGTAGGTCAAGGGGATCAGCCCCAGCATTTT. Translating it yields CASSVGQGDQPQHF.

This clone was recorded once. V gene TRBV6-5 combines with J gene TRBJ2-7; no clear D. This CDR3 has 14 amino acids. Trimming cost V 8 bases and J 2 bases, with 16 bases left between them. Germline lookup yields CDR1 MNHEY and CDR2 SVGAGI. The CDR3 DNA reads TGTGCCAGCTCGGAAGGTCAGCCCACCTACGAGCAGTACTTC. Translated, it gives CASSEGQPTYEQYF.

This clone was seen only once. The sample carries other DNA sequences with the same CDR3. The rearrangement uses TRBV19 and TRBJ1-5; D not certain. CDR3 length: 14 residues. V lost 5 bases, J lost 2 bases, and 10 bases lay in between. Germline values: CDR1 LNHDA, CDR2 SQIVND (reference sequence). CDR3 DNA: TGTGCCAGTAGTTCCGGACCGGGCAATCAGCCCCAGCATTTT. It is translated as CASSSGPGNQPQHF.

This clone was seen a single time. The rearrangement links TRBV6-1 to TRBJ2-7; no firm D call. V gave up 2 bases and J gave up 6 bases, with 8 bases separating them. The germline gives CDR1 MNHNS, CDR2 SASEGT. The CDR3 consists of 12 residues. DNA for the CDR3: TGTGCCAGCAGTGAATCCACAGTCGAGCAGTACTTC. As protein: CASSESTVEQYF.

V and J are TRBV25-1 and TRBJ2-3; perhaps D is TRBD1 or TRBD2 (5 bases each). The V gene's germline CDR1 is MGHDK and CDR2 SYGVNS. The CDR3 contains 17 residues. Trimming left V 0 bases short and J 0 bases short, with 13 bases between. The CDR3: CASSEYGAGISTDTQYF. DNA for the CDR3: TGTGCCAGCAGTGAATACGGGGCAGGAATAAGCACAGATACGCAGTATTTT.

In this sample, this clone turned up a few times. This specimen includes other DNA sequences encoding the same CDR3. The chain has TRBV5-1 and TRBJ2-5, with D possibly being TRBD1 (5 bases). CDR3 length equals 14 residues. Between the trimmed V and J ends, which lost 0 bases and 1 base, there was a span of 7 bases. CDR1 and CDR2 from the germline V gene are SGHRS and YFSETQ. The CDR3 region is CASSLGQLQETQYF. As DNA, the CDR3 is TGCGCCAGCAGCTTGGGACAGCTCCAAGAGACCCAGTACTTC.

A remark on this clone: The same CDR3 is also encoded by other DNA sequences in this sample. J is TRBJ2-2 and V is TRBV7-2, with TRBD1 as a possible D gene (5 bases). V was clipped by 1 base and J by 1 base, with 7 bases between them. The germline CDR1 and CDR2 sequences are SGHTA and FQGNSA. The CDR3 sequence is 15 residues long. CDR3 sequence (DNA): TGTGCCAGCAGCTTAGGGCAGGGGAACACCGGGGAGCTGTTTTTT. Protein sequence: CASSLGQGNTGELFF.

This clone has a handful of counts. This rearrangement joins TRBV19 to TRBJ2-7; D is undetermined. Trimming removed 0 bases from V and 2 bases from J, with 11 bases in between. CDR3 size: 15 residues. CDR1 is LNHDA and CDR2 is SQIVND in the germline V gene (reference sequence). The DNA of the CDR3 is TGTGCCAGTAGTATAGACAGGAATTGGGCCTACGAGCAGTACTTC. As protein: CASSIDRNWAYEQYF.

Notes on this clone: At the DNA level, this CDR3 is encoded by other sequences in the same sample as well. For the CDR3, the DNA is TGTGCCAGCAGCTTAGTTAGGGGATCTGGGGCCAACGTCCTGACTTTC. Amino acids: CASSLVRGSGANVLTF. The gene calls are TRBV7-2 and TRBJ2-6; D may be TRBD1 (5 bases). CDR1 is SGHTA, CDR2 FQGNSA, per germline. The CDR3 runs 16 residues. V was trimmed by 1 base and J by 1 base, leaving 8 bases between them.

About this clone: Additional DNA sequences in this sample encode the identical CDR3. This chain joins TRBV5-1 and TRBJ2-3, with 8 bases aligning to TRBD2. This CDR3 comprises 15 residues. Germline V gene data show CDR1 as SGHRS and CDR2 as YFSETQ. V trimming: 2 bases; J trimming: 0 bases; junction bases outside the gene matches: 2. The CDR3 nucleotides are TGCGCCAGCAGCTTAGAGCGGGGGAGCACAGATACGCAGTATTTT. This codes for CASSLERGSTDTQYF.

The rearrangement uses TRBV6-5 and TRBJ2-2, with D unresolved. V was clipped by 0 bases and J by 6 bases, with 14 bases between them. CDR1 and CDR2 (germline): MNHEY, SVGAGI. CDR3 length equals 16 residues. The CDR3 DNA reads TGTGCCAGCAGTTACTCGGGGTCCGCTAGGCCCGGGGAGCTGTTTTTT. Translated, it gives CASSYSGSARPGELFF.

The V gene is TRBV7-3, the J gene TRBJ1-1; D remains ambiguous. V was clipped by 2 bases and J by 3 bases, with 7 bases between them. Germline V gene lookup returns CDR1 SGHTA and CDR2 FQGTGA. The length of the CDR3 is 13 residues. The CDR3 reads CASSLARHTEAFF. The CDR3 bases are TGTGCCAGCAGCTTAGCGAGGCACACTGAAGCTTTCTTT.

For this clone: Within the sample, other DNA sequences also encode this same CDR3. The CDR3 spells CASSPPPGENTEAFF. The CDR3 DNA reads as TGTGCCAGCTCACCACCTCCAGGGGAGAACACTGAAGCTTTCTTT. The chain recombines TRBV18 with TRBJ1-1; a possible D gene is TRBD1 (6 bases). Germline CDR1 and CDR2: KGHSH and LQKENI. Trimming left V 0 bases short and J 1 base short, with 9 bases between. The CDR3 length is 15 residues.

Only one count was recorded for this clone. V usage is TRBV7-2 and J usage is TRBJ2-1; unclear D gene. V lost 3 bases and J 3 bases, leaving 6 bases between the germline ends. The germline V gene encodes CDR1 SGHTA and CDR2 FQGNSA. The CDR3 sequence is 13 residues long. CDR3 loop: CASSLNSYNEQFF. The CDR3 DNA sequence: TGTGCCAGCAGCTTGAACAGCTACAATGAGCAGTTCTTC.

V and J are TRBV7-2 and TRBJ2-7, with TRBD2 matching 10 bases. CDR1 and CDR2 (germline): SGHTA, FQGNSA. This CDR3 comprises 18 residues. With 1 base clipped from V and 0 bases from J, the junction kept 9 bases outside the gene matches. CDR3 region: CASSLELAGGRSSYEQYF. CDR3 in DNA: TGTGCCAGCAGCTTAGAGTTAGCGGGAGGCCGAAGCTCCTACGAGCAGTACTTC.